The 21 T cell receptor beta chains reported below all come from one sample, sequenced in a study of blood T cell repertoires in COVID-19 (dated by TCRdb to 2019 to 2021). The receptor library was made with the immunoSEQ multiplex PCR assay. This is the immuneACCESS table as TCRdb keeps it, with only in-frame sequences that have V and J called. A part of the clones is gone; compared with another copy, unresolved V genes explain less than half, and the rest is unexplained. The sample profile shows 220,000 or so clones; around 83% of them were found once. Jointly, the top ten make up about 7% of the sample. The sequencing input was PBMCs or T cells enriched from blood (not recorded which). Receptors were obtained from a woman aged 40 to 50 who had recovered from COVID-19.

The chain joins TRBV2 to TRBJ2-4, with a tentative D call TRBD1 (6 bases). Germline V CDR1 and CDR2: SNHLY, FYNNEI. The ends were cut back, 8 bases at V and 1 base at J, with 12 bases in the middle. The CDR3 consists of 14 residues. The CDR3, as DNA: TGTGCCAGCCTACAGGGCCTTGCCAAAAACATTCAGTACTTC. Amino acid sequence: CASLQGLAKNIQYF.

This clone was detected only a few times. The V and J genes are TRBV3-1 (or the pseudogene TRBV3-2) and TRBJ1-5; D unresolved. CDR3 length: 15 residues. V was clipped by 4 bases and J by 0 bases, with 10 bases between them. CDR1 is LGHDT and CDR2 is YNNKEL in the germline V gene (reference sequence). CDR3 bases: TGTGCCAGCAGCCTGAGAGGGAATAGCAATCAGCCCCAGCATTTT. This translates into CASSLRGNSNQPQHF.

This clone was observed once. V and J are TRBV6-5 and TRBJ2-3; 9 nucleotides line up with TRBD1. CDR1 and CDR2 from the germline V gene are MNHEY and SVGAGI. Trimming cost V 6 bases and J 5 bases; bases outside gene matches: 9. The CDR3 runs to 15 residues. CDR3 nucleotides: TGTGCCAGCAGGCGGCCCGACAGGGGGGTAGATACGCAGTATTTT. It codes for CASRRPDRGVDTQYF.

This clone was found a few times. The chain couples TRBV27 to TRBJ2-3; 13 nucleotides agree with TRBD2. J gave up 0 bases and V 6 bases, and 3 bases lay outside the gene matches. This CDR3 is built from 16 residues. Per the germline V gene, CDR1 is MNHEY and CDR2 is SMNVEV (reference sequence). The chain's CDR3 is CASSPGLAGSTDTQYF. CDR3 coding DNA: TGTGCCAGCAGCCCGGGACTAGCGGGGAGCACAGATACGCAGTATTTT.

This rearrangement joins TRBV9 to TRBJ2-1; 14 nucleotides align to TRBD2. V shed 4 bases and J 15 bases; nucleotides not matched to a gene: 12. This CDR3 has 15 residues. The germline CDR1 and CDR2 sequences are SGDLS and YYNGEE. CDR3 nucleotides: TGTGCCAGCAGCTCACGGGGACTAGCGGGAGCCCCGCCGTTCTTC. This translates into CASSSRGLAGAPPFF.

The V call is TRBV7-2, the J call TRBJ2-3, with D maybe TRBD1 (6 bases). Between the trimmed V and J ends, which lost 5 bases and 7 bases, there was a span of 25 bases. This CDR3 contains 17 residues. The germline V gene has CDR1 SGHTA and CDR2 FQGNSA. The CDR3 spells CASSMELRGSGLNTQYF. DNA of the CDR3: TGTGCCAGCAGCATGGAGTTGAGGGGGTCAGGGCTAAATACGCAGTATTTT.

The chain uses TRBV3-1 (or the pseudogene TRBV3-2) and TRBJ1-4, with 7 bases identical to TRBD1. Germline assignment: CDR1 LGHDT and CDR2 YNNKEL (reference sequence). Unmatched junction bases numbered 0, after V lost 7 bases and J lost 10 bases. The length of the CDR3 is 10 residues. The CDR3 region has the DNA TGTGCCAGCAAGGGGGCAAAACTGTTTTTT. Translation gives CASKGAKLFF.

The chain combines TRBV7-3 with TRBJ2-1; TRBD2 aligns across 16 bases. The CDR3 has 17 amino acids. Trimming cost V 3 bases and J 8 bases; bases outside gene matches: 7. The V gene's germline CDR1 is SGHTA and CDR2 FQGTGA. The CDR3: CASSLGLAGGVRHEQFF. CDR3 sequence (DNA): TGTGCCAGCAGCTTGGGACTAGCGGGAGGGGTACGGCATGAGCAGTTCTTC.

The CDR3 DNA sequence: TGTGCCAGCCGGGGGAGGGGAGGTTCTGGAAACACCATATATTTT. It yields the protein CASRGRGGSGNTIYF. The chain links TRBV5-5 to TRBJ1-3, with D possibly being TRBD1 (5 bases). Per the germline V gene, CDR1 is SGHKS and CDR2 is YYEKEE (reference sequence). The V end was cut by 7 bases, the J end by 1 base, with 15 bases between. The CDR3 consists of 15 residues.

V gene TRBV24-1 combines with J gene TRBJ2-3; 11 positions agree with TRBD2. V shed 3 bases and J 5 bases; nucleotides not matched to a gene: 6. Germline V gene sequence: CDR1 KGHDR, CDR2 SFDVKD. The CDR3 has 16 amino acids. CDR3 sequence: CATSDQLAGDIDTQYF. In DNA form, the CDR3 reads TGTGCCACCAGTGATCAACTAGCGGGAGATATAGATACGCAGTATTTT.

The chain couples TRBV10-2 to TRBJ1-6; weak D call: TRBD1 (5 bases). Trimming removed 10 bases at V and 11 bases at J, with 18 bases between. CDR3 length equals 13 residues. The germline V gene has CDR1 WSHSY and CDR2 SAAADI. As DNA, the CDR3 is TGCGCCATCTCGTCGGGGGGAGGGACACCCCTCCACTTT. This encodes CAISSGGGTPLHF.

This chain joins TRBV30 and TRBJ2-2; D is perhaps TRBD2 (6 bases). This CDR3 is 15 amino acids long. The germline V and J ends were trimmed by 1 base and 5 bases, with 14 bases remaining between them. Germline V lookup: CDR1 GTSNPN, CDR2 SVGIG (reference sequence). The DNA of the CDR3 is TGTGCCTGGAGTGGGGGAGGCGTTGGAACCGGGGAGCTGTTTTTT. It codes for CAWSGGGVGTGELFF.

Notes on this clone: A junction end diverges from the germline sequence, so it may reflect a read error. The CDR3 DNA sequence: TGTGCCAGCAGCCCCCAGGCAGATCGGCGGGTCTGG. Translated: CASSPQADRRVW. The V gene is TRBV7-9, the J gene TRBJ1-2, with unresolved D. Looked up from germline, CDR1 is SEHNR and CDR2 is FQNEAQ (reference sequence). This CDR3 has 12 residues.

The chain combines TRBV16 with TRBJ2-1; D ambiguous. Germline V gives CDR1 KGHSY, CDR2 FQNENV. V lost 4 bases, J lost 1 base, and 11 bases lay in between. CDR3 length equals 15 residues. The CDR3 reads CASSLGGPSYNEQFF. As DNA, the CDR3 is TGTGCCAGCAGCCTCGGTGGGCCTTCCTACAATGAGCAGTTCTTC. The variable domain in full, completed from reference TRBV16 and TRBJ2-1, reads GEEVAQTPKHLVRGEGQKAKLYCAPIKGHSYVFWYQQVLKNEFKFLISFQNENVFDETGMPKERFSAKCLPNSPCSLEIQATKLEDSAVYFCASSLGGPSYNEQFFGPGTRLTVL.

V and J are TRBV28 and TRBJ2-5, with TRBD2 identical over 7 bases. With V trimmed by 7 bases and J by 7 bases, 3 bases remained unmatched. Germline assignment: CDR1 MDHEN and CDR2 SYDVKM. The CDR3 runs to 11 residues. The CDR3, as DNA: TGTGCCAGCACCACGGGGGGGACCCAGTACTTC. Translating gives CASTTGGTQYF.

This chain links TRBV2 with TRBJ2-2; D not resolved. From germline, CDR1 is SNHLY and CDR2 FYNNEI. V shed 3 bases and J shed 5 bases, with 10 bases lying between them. The CDR3 contains 14 residues. CDR3 loop: CASSELVLTGELFF. CDR3 sequence (DNA): TGTGCCAGCAGTGAGCTAGTATTAACCGGGGAGCTGTTTTTT.

The CDR3 region has the DNA TGTGCCAGCCGGCGGTCCCAACCGACAGATACGCAGTATTTT. Amino acid sequence: CASRRSQPTDTQYF. The rearrangement uses TRBV27 and TRBJ2-3, with D unresolved. This CDR3 region has 14 residues. Deletions cut 8 bases from V and 3 bases from J, with 15 bases between. Germline-derived CDR1 and CDR2 are MNHEY and SMNVEV (reference sequence).

This clone was observed a single time. The gene calls are TRBV28 and TRBJ2-1; tentative D call: TRBD2 (5 bases). The CDR3 is 13 amino acids. Trimming cost V 6 bases and J 9 bases, with 15 bases left between them. Germline V CDR1 and CDR2: MDHEN, SYDVKM. This chain's CDR3 is CASSPGRESEQFF. Written as DNA, the CDR3 is TGTGCCAGCAGCCCGGGTCGGGAAAGTGAGCAGTTCTTC.

This sequence joins TRBV11-3 and TRBJ2-1, with a weak D call TRBD1 (6 bases). V was shortened by 4 bases and J by 12 bases, with 16 bases between the two germline ends. The length of the CDR3 is 13 residues. CDR1 and CDR2 (germline): SGHNT, YENEEA. The CDR3 loop reads CASSSARQDSQFF. The CDR3 region has the DNA TGTGCCAGCAGCTCCGCCCGACAGGATTCGCAGTTCTTC. Filled out from reference TRBV11-3 and TRBJ2-1, the complete variable domain reads EAGVVQSPRYKIIEKKQPVAFWCNPISGHNTLYWYLQNLGQGPELLIRYENEEAVDDSQLPKDRFSAERLKGVDSTLKIQPAELGDSAVYLCASSSARQDSQFFGPGTRLTVL.

V gene TRBV7-2 combines with J gene TRBJ1-4; D not certain. The CDR3 is made up of 14 amino acids. V was trimmed by 1 base and J by 8 bases, leaving 11 bases between them. Germline V gives CDR1 SGHTA, CDR2 FQGNSA. In DNA, the CDR3 is TGTGCCAGCAGCTTAGACGGTGAATCCGAAAAACTGTTTTTT. It is translated as CASSLDGESEKLFF.

CDR3 nucleotides: TGTGCCAGCAGCCCTGGGACAGGCCGGCGGAACACTGAAGCTTTCTTT. It translates to CASSPGTGRRNTEAFF. The gene calls are TRBV28 and TRBJ1-1; TRBD1 matches 8 bases. The germline CDR1 and CDR2 sequences are MDHEN and SYDVKM. The CDR3 has 16 residues. The J segment lost 1 base and the V segment lost 6 bases, leaving 10 bases of the junction unmatched.